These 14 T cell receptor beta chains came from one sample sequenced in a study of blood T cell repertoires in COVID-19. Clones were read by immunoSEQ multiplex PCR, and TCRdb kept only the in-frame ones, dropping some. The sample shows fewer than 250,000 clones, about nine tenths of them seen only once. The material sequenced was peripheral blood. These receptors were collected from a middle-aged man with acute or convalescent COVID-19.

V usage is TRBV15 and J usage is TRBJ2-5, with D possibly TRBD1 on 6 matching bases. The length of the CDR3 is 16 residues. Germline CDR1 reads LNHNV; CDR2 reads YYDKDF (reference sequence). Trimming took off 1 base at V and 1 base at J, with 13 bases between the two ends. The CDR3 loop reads CATSRGRGTTQETQYF. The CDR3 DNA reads TGTGCCACCAGCAGAGGTAGGGGGACAACCCAAGAGACCCAGTACTTC.

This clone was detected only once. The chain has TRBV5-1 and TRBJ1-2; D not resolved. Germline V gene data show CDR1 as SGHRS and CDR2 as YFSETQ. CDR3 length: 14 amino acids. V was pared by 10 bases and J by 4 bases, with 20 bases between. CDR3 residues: CASKREETAYGYTF. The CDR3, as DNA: TGCGCCTCCAAAAGAGAAGAAACAGCCTATGGCTACACCTTC.

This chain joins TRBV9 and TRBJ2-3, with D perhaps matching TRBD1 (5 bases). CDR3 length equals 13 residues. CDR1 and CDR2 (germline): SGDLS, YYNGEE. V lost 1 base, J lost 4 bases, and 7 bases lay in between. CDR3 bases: TGTGCCAGCAGCGTACAGGGCTCAGATACGCAGTATTTT. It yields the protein CASSVQGSDTQYF.

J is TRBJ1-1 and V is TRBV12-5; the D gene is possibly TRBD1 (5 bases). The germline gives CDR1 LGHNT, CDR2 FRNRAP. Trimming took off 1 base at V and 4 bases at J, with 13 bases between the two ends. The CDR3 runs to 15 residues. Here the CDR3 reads CASGLGSGSTTEAFF. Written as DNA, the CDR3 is TGTGCTAGTGGTTTGGGCTCAGGGTCAACCACTGAAGCTTTCTTT. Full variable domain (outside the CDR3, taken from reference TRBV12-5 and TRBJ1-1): DARVTQTPRHKVTEMGQEVTMRCQPILGHNTVFWYRQTMMQGLELLAYFRNRAPLDDSGMPKDRFSAEMPDATLATLKIQPSEPRDSAVYFCASGLGSGSTTEAFFGQGTRLTVV.

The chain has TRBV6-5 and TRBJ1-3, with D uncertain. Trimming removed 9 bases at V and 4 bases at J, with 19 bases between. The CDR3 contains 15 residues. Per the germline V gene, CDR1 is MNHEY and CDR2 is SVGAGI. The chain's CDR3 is CASSPQLFTGNTIYF. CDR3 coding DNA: TGTGCCAGTTCTCCACAGTTATTTACCGGAAACACCATATATTTT.

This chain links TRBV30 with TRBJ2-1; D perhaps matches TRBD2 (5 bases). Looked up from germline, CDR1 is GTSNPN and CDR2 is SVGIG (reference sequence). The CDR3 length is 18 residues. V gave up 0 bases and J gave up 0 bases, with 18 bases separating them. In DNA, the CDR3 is TGTGCCTGGAGTGTACTTAAGGGCGGGTACCTCTCCTACAATGAGCAGTTCTTC. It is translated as CAWSVLKGGYLSYNEQFF.

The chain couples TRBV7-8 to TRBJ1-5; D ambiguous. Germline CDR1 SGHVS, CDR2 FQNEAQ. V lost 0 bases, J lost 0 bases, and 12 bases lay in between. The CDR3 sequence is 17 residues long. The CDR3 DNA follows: TGTGCCAGCAGCTTAGCGATGAGGGCGCGTAGCAATCAGCCCCAGCATTTT. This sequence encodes CASSLAMRARSNQPQHF.

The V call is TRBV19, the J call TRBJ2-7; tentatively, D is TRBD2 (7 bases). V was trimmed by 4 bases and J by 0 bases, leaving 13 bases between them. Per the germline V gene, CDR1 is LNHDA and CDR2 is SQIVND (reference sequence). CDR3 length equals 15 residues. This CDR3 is CASSTFRGASYEQYF. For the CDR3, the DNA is TGTGCCAGTAGTACCTTCCGGGGGGCCTCCTACGAGCAGTACTTC.

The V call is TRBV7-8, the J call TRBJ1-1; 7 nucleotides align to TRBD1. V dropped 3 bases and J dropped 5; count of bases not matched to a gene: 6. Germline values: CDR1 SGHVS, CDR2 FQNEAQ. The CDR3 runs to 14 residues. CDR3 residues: CASSLVGGQTEAFF. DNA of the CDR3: TGTGCCAGCAGCTTGGTGGGGGGACAGACTGAAGCTTTCTTT.

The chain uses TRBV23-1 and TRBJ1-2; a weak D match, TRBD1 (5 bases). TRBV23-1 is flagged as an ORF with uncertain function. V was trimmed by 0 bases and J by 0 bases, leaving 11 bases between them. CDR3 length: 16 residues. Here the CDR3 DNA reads TGCGCCAGCAGTCAATCGAGACAGAATACTAACTATGGCTACACCTTC. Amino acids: CASSQSRQNTNYGYTF.

The CDR3 spells CAWYGGGEQYF. Written as DNA, the CDR3 is TGTGCCTGGTATGGGGGCGGCGAGCAGTACTTC. The chain recombines TRBV30 with TRBJ2-7; tentative D call: TRBD1 (6 bases). V lost 5 bases, J lost 6 bases, and 11 bases lay in between. CDR3 length equals 11 residues. Germline CDR1 reads GTSNPN; CDR2 reads SVGIG (reference sequence). The full variable domain, in which reference TRBV30 and TRBJ2-7 provide the parts outside the CDR3, is SQTIHQWPATLVQPVGSPLSLECTVEGTSNPNLYWYRQAAGRGLQLLFYSVGIGQISSEVPQNLSASRPQDRQFILSSKKLLLSDSGFYLCAWYGGGEQYFGPGTRLTVT.

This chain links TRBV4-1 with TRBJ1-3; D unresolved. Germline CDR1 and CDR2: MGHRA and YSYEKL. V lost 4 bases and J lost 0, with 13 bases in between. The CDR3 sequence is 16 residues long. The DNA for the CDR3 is TGCGCCAGCAGCCCCCCCGGGTTTAACTCTGGAAACACCATATATTTT. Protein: CASSPPGFNSGNTIYF.

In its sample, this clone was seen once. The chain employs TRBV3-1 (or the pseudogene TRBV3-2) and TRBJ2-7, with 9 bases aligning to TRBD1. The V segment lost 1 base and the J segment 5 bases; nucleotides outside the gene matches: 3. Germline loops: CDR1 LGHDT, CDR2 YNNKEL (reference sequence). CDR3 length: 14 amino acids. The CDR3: CASSQVQGAHEQYF. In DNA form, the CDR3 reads TGTGCCAGCAGCCAAGTACAGGGGGCCCACGAGCAGTACTTC.

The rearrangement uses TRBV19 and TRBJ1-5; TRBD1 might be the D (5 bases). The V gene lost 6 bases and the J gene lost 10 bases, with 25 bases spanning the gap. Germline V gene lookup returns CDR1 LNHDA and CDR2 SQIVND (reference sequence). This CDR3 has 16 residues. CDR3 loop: CASSFSGTDLNYPQHF. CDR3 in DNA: TGTGCCAGTAGCTTTTCCGGGACTGACCTCAATTATCCCCAGCATTTT.